This record looks at one T cell receptor beta chain sequence and its context. Germline CDR1 is MGHDK and CDR2 is SYGVNS. V was pared by 4 bases and J by 4 bases, with 1 base of the junction left unmatched. The CDR3 has 14 amino acids. Profiled with immunoSEQ multiplex PCR; TCRdb holds only in-frame clones, not every one. This sample carries a few hundred thousand clones, about 91% of them seen once, and the ten largest clones take under 2.5%. This specimen belongs to a study of blood T cell repertoires in COVID-19. The clonotype originates from a woman aged 40 to 50 with acute COVID-19. Sequencing used PBMCs or T cells enriched from blood (not recorded which). The chain links TRBV25-1 to TRBJ2-3; 11 bases line up with TRBD1. The CDR3 coding sequence is TGTGCCAGCAGTGGGGGACAGGGGGCAGATACGCAGTATTTT. It codes for CASSGGQGADTQYF.